This T cell receptor (beta chain) was obtained from a study of shared clonotypes between healthy human individuals. Overall study findings and caveats: Richness estimates generally favored naive over memory subsets.

TCRdb's table, derived via immunoSEQ multiplex PCR, lists solely in-frame clones and lacks some. Of 1,500,000 or so clones listed, more than 95% are singletons. V dropped 5 bases and J dropped 0 bases, with 8 bases sitting between them. This CDR3 region has 14 residues. Germline CDR1 WNHNN, CDR2 SYGVQD (reference sequence). A word on this clone: Its specificity is unknown.

Each of the donors was a healthy adult who was HIV-negative and had not had a recent acute infection or vaccination. The sequenced sample consisted of naive CD4+ T cells sorted from blood. The subset was: CD45RA+ positively selected. J is TRBJ2-4 and V is TRBV10-1; no firm D call. The receptor comes from a young man in good health. The CDR3 DNA sequence: TGCGCCAGCAGTTCAAACCTAGCCAAAAACATTCAGTACTTC. Translating it yields CASSSNLAKNIQYF.